Given below is one T cell receptor beta chain in context. Its specificity is not known. V was pared by 2 bases and J by 1 base, with 4 bases between. The CDR3 runs to 13 residues. In germline, CDR1 is MNHEY, CDR2 SMNVEV (reference sequence). The entry originates in a study of T cell responses to AZD1222 COVID-19 vaccine. As for the study in general: Second-dose intervals near 4 or 12 weeks were combined.

Sequencing used immunoSEQ multiplex PCR; TCRdb keeps in-frame clones, though not all of them. The data show about 150,000 clones, with around 93% seen just once and approximately 4.8% held by the top ten. General observations from the study: The number of AZD1222 recipients seropositive at baseline was only five to seven. Donors were largely white British and mainly female; clonal diversity was possibly underestimated. Repertoires were obtained solely post-peak T cell response.

The V and J genes are TRBV27 and TRBJ2-3; no definite D call. Sequenced here: peripheral blood, sampled on day 0 of AZD1222 vaccination. The receptor was derived from an adult in good health. This CDR3 is CASSLSGTDTQYF. CDR3 in DNA: TGTGCCAGCAGTTTAAGCGGCACAGATACGCAGTATTTT.